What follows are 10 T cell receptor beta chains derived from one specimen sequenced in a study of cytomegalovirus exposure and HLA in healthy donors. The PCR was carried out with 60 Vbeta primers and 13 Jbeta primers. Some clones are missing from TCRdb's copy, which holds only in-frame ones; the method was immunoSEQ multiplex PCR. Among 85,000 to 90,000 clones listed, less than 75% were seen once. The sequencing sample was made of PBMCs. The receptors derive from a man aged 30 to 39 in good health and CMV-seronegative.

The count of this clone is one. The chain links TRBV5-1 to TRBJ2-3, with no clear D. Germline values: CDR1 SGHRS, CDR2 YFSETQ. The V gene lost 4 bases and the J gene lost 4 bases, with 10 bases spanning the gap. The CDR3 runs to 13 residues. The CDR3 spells CASSLAPSDTQYF. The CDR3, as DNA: TGCGCCAGCAGCCTGGCTCCCTCAGATACGCAGTATTTT.

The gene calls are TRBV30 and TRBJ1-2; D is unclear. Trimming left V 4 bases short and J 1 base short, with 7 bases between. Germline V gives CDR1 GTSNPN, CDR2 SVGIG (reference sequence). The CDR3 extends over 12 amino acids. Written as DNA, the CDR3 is TGTGCCTGGACAAGCAATAACTATGGCTACACCTTC. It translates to CAWTSNNYGYTF.

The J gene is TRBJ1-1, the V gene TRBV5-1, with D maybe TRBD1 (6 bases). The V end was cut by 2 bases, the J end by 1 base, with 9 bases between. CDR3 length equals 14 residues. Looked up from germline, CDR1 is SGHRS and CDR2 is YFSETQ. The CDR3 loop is CASSFLQGNTEAFF. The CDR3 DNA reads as TGCGCCAGCAGCTTCTTACAGGGGAACACTGAAGCTTTCTTT.

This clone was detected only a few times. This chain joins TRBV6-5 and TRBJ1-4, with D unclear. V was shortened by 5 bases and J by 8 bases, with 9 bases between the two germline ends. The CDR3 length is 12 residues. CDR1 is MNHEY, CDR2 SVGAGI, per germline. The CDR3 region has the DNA TGTGCCAGCAGTCGACCACAGGAAAAACTGTTTTTT. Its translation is CASSRPQEKLFF.

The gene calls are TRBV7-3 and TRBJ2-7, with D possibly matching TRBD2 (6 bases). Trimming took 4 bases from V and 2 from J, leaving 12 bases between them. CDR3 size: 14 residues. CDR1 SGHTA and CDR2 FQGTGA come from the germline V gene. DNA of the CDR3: TGTGCCAGCAGCTCCGTCCCGGGGGCCTACGAGCAGTACTTC. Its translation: CASSSVPGAYEQYF.

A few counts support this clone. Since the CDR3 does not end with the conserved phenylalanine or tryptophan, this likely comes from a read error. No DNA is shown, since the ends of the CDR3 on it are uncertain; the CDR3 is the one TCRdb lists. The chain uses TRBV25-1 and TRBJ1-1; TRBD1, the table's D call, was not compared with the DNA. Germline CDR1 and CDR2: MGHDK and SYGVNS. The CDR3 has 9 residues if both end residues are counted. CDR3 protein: CASFTGLAP.

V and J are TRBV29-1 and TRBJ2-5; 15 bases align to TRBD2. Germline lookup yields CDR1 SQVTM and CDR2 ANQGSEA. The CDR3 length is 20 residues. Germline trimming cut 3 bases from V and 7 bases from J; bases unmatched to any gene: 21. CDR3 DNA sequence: TGCAGCGTTGAGGGGACTCTAGGGACTAGCGGGAGGAATACCAAGAGGACCCAGTACTTC. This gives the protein CSVEGTLGTSGRNTKRTQYF.

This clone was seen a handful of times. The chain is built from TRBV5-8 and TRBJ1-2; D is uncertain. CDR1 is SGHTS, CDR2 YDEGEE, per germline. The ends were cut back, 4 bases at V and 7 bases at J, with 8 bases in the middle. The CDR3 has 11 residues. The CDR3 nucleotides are TGTGCCAGCAGCCCCCAAGCTGGCTACACCTTC. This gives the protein CASSPQAGYTF.

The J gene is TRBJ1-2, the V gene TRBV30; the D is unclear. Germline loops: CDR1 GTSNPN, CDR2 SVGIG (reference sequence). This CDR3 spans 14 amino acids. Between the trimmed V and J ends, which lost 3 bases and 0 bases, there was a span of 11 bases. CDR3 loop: CAWSKITTNYGYTF. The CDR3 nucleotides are TGTGCCTGGAGCAAGATTACTACTAACTATGGCTACACCTTC.

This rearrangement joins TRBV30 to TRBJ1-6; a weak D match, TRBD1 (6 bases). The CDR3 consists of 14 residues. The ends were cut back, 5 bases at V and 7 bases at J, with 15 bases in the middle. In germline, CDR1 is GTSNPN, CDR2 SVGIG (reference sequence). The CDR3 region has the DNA TGTGCCTGGTTGCGTCAGGGGACAAATTCACCCCTCCACTTT. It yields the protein CAWLRQGTNSPLHF.